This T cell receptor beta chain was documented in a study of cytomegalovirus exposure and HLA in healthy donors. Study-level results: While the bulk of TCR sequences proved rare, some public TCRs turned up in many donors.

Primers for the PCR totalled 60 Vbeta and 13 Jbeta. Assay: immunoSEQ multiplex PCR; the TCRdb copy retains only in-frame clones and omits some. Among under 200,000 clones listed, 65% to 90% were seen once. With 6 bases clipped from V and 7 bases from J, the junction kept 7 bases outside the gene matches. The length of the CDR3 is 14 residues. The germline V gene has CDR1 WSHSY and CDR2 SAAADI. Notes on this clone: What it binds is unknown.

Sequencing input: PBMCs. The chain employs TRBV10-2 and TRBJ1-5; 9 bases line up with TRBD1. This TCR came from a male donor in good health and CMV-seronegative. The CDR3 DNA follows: TGCGCCAGCAGGTCCCAGGGACAGGGACAGCCCCAGCATTTT. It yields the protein CASRSQGQGQPQHF.